Listed below are T cell receptor beta chains from one sample, sequenced in a study of T cells in Graves' hyperthyroidism and ophthalmopathy. TCRdb ran MiXCR on the multiplex PCR reads and lists one entry per CDR3 protein. The top ten clones hold less than 20% of a sample with almost 350,000 distinct CDR3 sequences, roughly 18% of them seen once. The sequenced sample consisted of blood. The origin of the receptors is a middle-aged woman with Graves' ophthalmopathy. Each CDR3 is given with its conserved first and last residue. Fields, in order: D gene, J gene, V gene, clone size, CDR3 protein, CDR3 DNA. D genes are given only for firm matches. Only some rows state a clone size, as once, few, many or a class for expanded clones.

TRBD1,TRBJ1-3,TRBV13,many,CASTETGTGRNTIYF,TGTGCCAGCACCGAGACGGGGACAGGGAGAAACACCATATATTTT
TRBD1,TRBJ2-5,TRBV5-1,few,CASSPRTGEDQETQYF,TGCGCCAGCAGCCCCAGGACAGGGGAAGACCAAGAGACCCAGTACTTC
-,TRBJ2-7,TRBV5-1,many,CASSLKGGEQYF,TGCGCCAGCAGCTTGAAGGGCGGCGAGCAGTACTTC
-,TRBJ1-2,TRBV12-3/TRBV12-4,many,CASTIQGNYGYTF,TGTGCCAGCACCATACAGGGTAACTATGGCTACACCTTC
TRBD1,TRBJ1-1,TRBV27,many,CASSTPDRVEAFF,TGTGCCAGCAGTACCCCGGACAGGGTAGAAGCTTTCTTT
-,TRBJ1-5,TRBV28,many,CASSLLGSNQPQHF,TGTGCCAGCAGTTTACTGGGTAGCAATCAGCCCCAGCATTTT
TRBD2,TRBJ2-5,TRBV7-9,many,CASSRGLAGETQYF,TGTGCCAGCAGCCGAGGACTAGCAGGAGAGACCCAGTACTTC
-,TRBJ1-5,TRBV20-1,once,CSASTQPQHF,TGCAGTGCGTCAACACAGCCCCAGCATTTT
-,TRBJ1-5,TRBV5-1,many,CASRPGSGGLQPQHF,TGCGCCAGCAGACCTGGATCGGGAGGCCTCCAGCCCCAGCATTTT
-,TRBJ2-5,TRBV30,few,CAWGPGLSQETQYF,TGTGCCTGGGGACCGGGCCTGAGCCAAGAGACCCAGTACTTC
-,TRBJ2-7,TRBV11-2,many,CASSLDPGRGEEQYF,TGTGCCAGCAGCTTAGATCCTGGCAGGGGTGAAGAGCAGTACTTC
-,TRBJ2-7,TRBV6-1,-,CASRGRDAAEQYF,TGTGCCAGCAGAGGACGGGACGCGGCGGAGCAGTACTTC
TRBD1,TRBJ1-6,TRBV29-1,many,CSVGEGAGNSPLHF,TGCAGCGTTGGGGAGGGGGCCGGTAATTCACCCCTCCACTTT
TRBD1,TRBJ2-7,TRBV5-1,many,CASSRDRGVDEQYF,TGCGCCAGCAGCAGGGACAGGGGTGTCGACGAGCAGTACTTC
-,TRBJ1-1,TRBV6-2/TRBV6-3,many,CASSLREGGVNTEAFF,TGTGCCAGCAGTTTGAGAGAGGGGGGGGTGAACACTGAAGCTTTCTTT
-,TRBJ1-1,TRBV11-2,-,CASSSGRGLNTEAFF,TGTGCCAGCAGCTCGGGGCGGGGTCTGAACACTGAAGCTTTCTTT
TRBD1,TRBJ2-7,TRBV6-1,many,CASQPGTGIYEQYF,TGTGCCAGCCAACCCGGGACAGGGATCTACGAGCAGTACTTC
-,TRBJ1-2,TRBV10-2,many,CASSRDPFYGYTF,TGCGCCAGCAGTCGTGACCCCTTCTATGGCTACACCTTC
TRBD2,TRBJ2-2,TRBV15,many,CATSRGGGNTGELFF,TGTGCCACCAGCAGAGGCGGGGGGAACACCGGGGAGCTGTTTTTT
TRBD1,TRBJ2-7,TRBV6-1,-,CASRRQDRGEEQYF,TGTGCCAGCAGACGACAGGACAGGGGGGAAGAGCAGTACTTC
-,TRBJ1-1,TRBV12-3/TRBV12-4,many,CASSLAQAPWRAFF,TGTGCCAGCAGTTTAGCGCAAGCTCCGTGGAGAGCTTTCTTT
-,TRBJ2-7,TRBV7-8,-,CASSLAQQGGEQYF,TGTGCCAGCAGCTTAGCGCAACAGGGAGGCGAGCAGTACTTC
-,TRBJ1-1,TRBV7-6,many,CASSLCGLNTEAFF,TGTGCCAGCAGCTTATGCGGATTGAACACTGAAGCTTTCTTT
-,TRBJ2-5,TRBV9,few,CASSLTGTIETQYF,TGTGCCAGCAGCTTAACCGGGACCATAGAGACCCAGTACTTC
-,TRBJ1-2,TRBV6-1,-,CASSGQAYYVDGYTF,TGTGCCAGCTCGGGCCAGGCCTATTATGTCGATGGCTACACCTTC
TRBD1,TRBJ2-2,TRBV6-2/TRBV6-3,many,CASSRQGVNTGELFF,TGTGCCAGCAGTCGACAGGGGGTGAACACCGGGGAGCTGTTTTTT